This is a list of T cell receptor beta chains from one sample in a study of cytomegalovirus exposure and HLA in healthy donors. Assay used: immunoSEQ multiplex PCR; TCRdb lists only in-frame clones, some missing. The sample has some 200,000 clones, roughly four fifths seen once. The sequencing input was PBMCs. Source of these receptors: a boy aged 2-15 years in good health and CMV-seronegative. CDR3s include the opening cysteine and the closing phenylalanine or tryptophan. D genes are given only for firm matches. Size is stated for part of the rows, as once, few or many counts, or as a class when the clone is expanded.

d_gene: .; j_gene: TRBJ2-7; abundance: .; len: 16; v_gene: TRBV9; CDR3aa: CASSPRPFQVPYEQYF; CDR3nt: TGTGCCAGCAGCCCCCGACCGTTCCAGGTCCCCTACGAGCAGTACTTC
d_gene: .; j_gene: TRBJ2-7; abundance: .; len: 14; v_gene: TRBV10-3; CDR3aa: CAISEIPGPYEQYF; CDR3nt: TGTGCCATCAGTGAAATCCCAGGCCCCTACGAGCAGTACTTC
d_gene: .; j_gene: TRBJ2-3; abundance: .; len: 15; v_gene: TRBV5-6; CDR3aa: CASSLGSGFTDTQYF; CDR3nt: TGTGCCAGCAGCTTGGGTAGCGGTTTCACAGATACGCAGTATTTT
d_gene: .; j_gene: TRBJ1-2; abundance: .; len: 14; v_gene: TRBV2; CDR3aa: CASRGGAQPYGYTF; CDR3nt: TGTGCCAGCAGGGGGGGGGCGCAGCCTTATGGCTACACCTTC
d_gene: TRBD1; j_gene: TRBJ1-1; abundance: .; len: 13; v_gene: TRBV19; CDR3aa: CASIRTGGTEAFF; CDR3nt: TGTGCCAGTATCCGGACAGGGGGGACTGAAGCTTTCTTT
d_gene: .; j_gene: TRBJ2-7; abundance: .; len: 15; v_gene: TRBV7-9; CDR3aa: CSSSLIGGSIYEQYF; CDR3nt: TGTTCCAGCAGCCTCATTGGCGGGTCCATTTACGAGCAGTACTTC
d_gene: TRBD2; j_gene: TRBJ2-7; abundance: .; len: 15; v_gene: TRBV9; CDR3aa: CASSVGLAGAYEQYF; CDR3nt: TGTGCCAGCAGCGTGGGACTAGCGGGGGCCTACGAGCAGTACTTC
d_gene: .; j_gene: TRBJ1-5; abundance: .; len: 14; v_gene: TRBV2; CDR3aa: CAILKDSGNQPQHF; CDR3nt: TGTGCCATACTTAAGGATAGCGGCAATCAGCCCCAGCATTTT
d_gene: TRBD2; j_gene: TRBJ2-3; abundance: once; len: 15; v_gene: TRBV7-2; CDR3aa: CASSLSGGSSDTQYF; CDR3nt: TGTGCCAGCAGCCTTAGCGGGGGGAGCTCAGATACGCAGTATTTT
d_gene: TRBD1; j_gene: TRBJ1-4; abundance: once; len: 15; v_gene: TRBV19; CDR3aa: CASRRGRQGVEKLFF; CDR3nt: TGTGCCAGTAGACGGGGGAGACAGGGGGTCGAAAAACTGTTTTTT
d_gene: .; j_gene: TRBJ1-1; abundance: .; len: 15; v_gene: TRBV7-9; CDR3aa: CASSSPWGGSVEAFF; CDR3nt: TGTGCCAGCAGCTCGCCCTGGGGGGGTAGCGTTGAAGCTTTCTTT
d_gene: TRBD2; j_gene: TRBJ2-3; abundance: .; len: 15; v_gene: TRBV27; CDR3aa: CASSIAGGALDTQYF; CDR3nt: TGTGCCAGCAGCATAGCGGGGGGGGCCCTAGATACGCAGTATTTT
d_gene: .; j_gene: TRBJ1-4; abundance: .; len: 15; v_gene: TRBV27; CDR3aa: CASKEPGGRNEKLFF; CDR3nt: TGTGCCAGCAAAGAACCGGGGGGGAGGAACGAAAAACTGTTTTTT
d_gene: .; j_gene: TRBJ1-1; abundance: .; len: 14; v_gene: TRBV4-1; CDR3aa: CASSQVRGDTEAFF; CDR3nt: TGCGCCAGCAGCCAAGTGCGGGGGGACACTGAAGCTTTCTTT
d_gene: .; j_gene: TRBJ2-7; abundance: .; len: 14; v_gene: TRBV7-3; CDR3aa: CASSLKPGQYEQYF; CDR3nt: TGTGCCAGCAGCTTAAAACCAGGCCAGTACGAGCAGTACTTC
d_gene: .; j_gene: TRBJ2-4; abundance: few; len: 16; v_gene: TRBV4-1; CDR3aa: CASSQDVRAYQNIQYF; CDR3nt: TGCGCCAGCAGCCAAGATGTCAGGGCCTACCAAAACATTCAGTACTTC
d_gene: .; j_gene: TRBJ1-4; abundance: .; len: 16; v_gene: TRBV7-8; CDR3aa: CASSLEGGGVGEKLFF; CDR3nt: TGTGCCAGCAGCTTAGAGGGGGGAGGGGTCGGGGAAAAACTGTTTTTT
d_gene: .; j_gene: TRBJ2-3; abundance: .; len: 16; v_gene: TRBV7-9; CDR3aa: CASSLREGGRSDTQYF; CDR3nt: TGTGCCAGCAGCTTACGTGAGGGGGGGCGCTCAGATACGCAGTATTTT
d_gene: .; j_gene: TRBJ2-3; abundance: .; len: 15; v_gene: TRBV5-4; CDR3aa: CASSSSFAGTTAQYF; CDR3nt: TGTGCCAGCAGCTCCAGTTTTGCGGGGACCACTGCGCAGTATTTT
d_gene: .; j_gene: TRBJ2-5; abundance: .; len: 13; v_gene: TRBV9; CDR3aa: CASSFSGQETQYF; CDR3nt: TGTGCCAGCAGCTTTAGCGGTCAAGAGACCCAGTACTTC
d_gene: .; j_gene: TRBJ2-5; abundance: .; len: 16; v_gene: TRBV7-2; CDR3aa: CASSLASGSDQETQYF; CDR3nt: TGTGCCAGCAGCTTAGCGTCCGGTAGCGATCAAGAGACCCAGTACTTC
d_gene: .; j_gene: TRBJ2-3; abundance: once; len: 14; v_gene: TRBV27; CDR3aa: CASWGHGLSGTQYF; CDR3nt: TGTGCCAGCTGGGGACACGGGCTATCTGGTACGCAGTATTTT
d_gene: TRBD1; j_gene: TRBJ2-3; abundance: once; len: 15; v_gene: TRBV9; CDR3aa: CASSPRGISTDTQYF; CDR3nt: TGTGCCAGCAGCCCCAGGGGGATTAGCACAGATACGCAGTATTTT
d_gene: .; j_gene: TRBJ2-5; abundance: .; len: 14; v_gene: TRBV27; CDR3aa: CASSPGTPQETQYF; CDR3nt: TGTGCCAGCAGTCCCGGGACTCCGCAAGAGACCCAGTACTTC
d_gene: .; j_gene: TRBJ2-7; abundance: .; len: 14; v_gene: TRBV7-2; CDR3aa: CASSLIMHTYEQYF; CDR3nt: TGTGCCAGCAGCCTTATTATGCACACCTACGAGCAGTACTTC
d_gene: .; j_gene: TRBJ2-3; abundance: .; len: 13; v_gene: TRBV5-1; CDR3aa: CASSLSRADTQYF; CDR3nt: TGCGCCAGCAGCTTGTCCAGGGCAGATACGCAGTATTTT
d_gene: TRBD1; j_gene: TRBJ1-2; abundance: .; len: 12; v_gene: TRBV9; CDR3aa: CASNLGQNGYTF; CDR3nt: TGTGCCAGCAACTTGGGACAGAATGGCTACACCTTC
d_gene: .; j_gene: TRBJ2-1; abundance: .; len: 14; v_gene: TRBV6-6; CDR3aa: CASSFISGYSEQFF; CDR3nt: TGTGCCAGCAGTTTCATTAGCGGCTACAGTGAGCAGTTCTTC
d_gene: .; j_gene: TRBJ1-6; abundance: .; len: 14; v_gene: TRBV7-9; CDR3aa: CASTAGGARSPLHF; CDR3nt: TGTGCCAGCACCGCGGGGGGGGCTCGGTCACCCCTCCACTTT
d_gene: .; j_gene: TRBJ2-4; abundance: .; len: 12; v_gene: TRBV6-1; CDR3aa: CASSSDRNIQYF; CDR3nt: TGTGCCAGCAGTTCGGACAGAAACATTCAGTACTTC
d_gene: TRBD2; j_gene: TRBJ2-7; abundance: .; len: 15; v_gene: TRBV5-1; CDR3aa: CASSPMGAAGRGEYF; CDR3nt: TGCGCCAGCAGCCCCATGGGAGCTGCGGGCCGGGGGGAGTACTTC
d_gene: .; j_gene: TRBJ1-1; abundance: .; len: 14; v_gene: TRBV13; CDR3aa: CASSLDRLNTEAFF; CDR3nt: TGTGCCAGCAGCCTTGACAGACTGAACACTGAAGCTTTCTTT
d_gene: .; j_gene: TRBJ1-1; abundance: .; len: 14; v_gene: TRBV12-2; CDR3aa: CASRPRHGGGEAFF; CDR3nt: TGTGCAAGTCGCCCCCGACATGGAGGTGGTGAAGCTTTCTTT
d_gene: .; j_gene: TRBJ2-7; abundance: .; len: 15; v_gene: TRBV12-1; CDR3aa: CASSHNPTGASEQYF; CDR3nt: TGTGCCAGCAGCCATAACCCGACAGGGGCATCCGAGCAGTACTTC
d_gene: .; j_gene: TRBJ1-1; abundance: .; len: 11; v_gene: TRBV5-6; CDR3aa: CASSRGGEAFF; CDR3nt: TGTGCCAGCAGCCGGGGGGGCGAAGCTTTCTTT
d_gene: TRBD1; j_gene: TRBJ2-7; abundance: .; len: 12; v_gene: TRBV5-1; CDR3aa: CASKPDRDEQYF; CDR3nt: TGCGCCAGCAAGCCTGACAGGGACGAGCAGTACTTC
d_gene: .; j_gene: TRBJ2-7; abundance: .; len: 13; v_gene: TRBV14; CDR3aa: CASSQLIGYEQYF; CDR3nt: TGTGCCAGCAGCCAATTAATCGGTTACGAGCAGTACTTC
d_gene: .; j_gene: TRBJ1-5; abundance: .; len: 15; v_gene: TRBV6-1; CDR3aa: CASSLDRRAFQPQHF; CDR3nt: TGTGCCAGCAGTCTCGACAGAAGGGCTTTTCAGCCCCAGCATTTT
d_gene: .; j_gene: TRBJ2-6; abundance: .; len: 13; v_gene: TRBV7-9; CDR3aa: CASSLYGANVLTF; CDR3nt: TGTGCCAGCAGCTTATATGGGGCCAACGTCCTGACTTTC
d_gene: TRBD2; j_gene: TRBJ2-7; abundance: .; len: 15; v_gene: TRBV7-9; CDR3aa: CASSFGLAGSYEQYF; CDR3nt: TGTGCCAGCAGCTTTGGACTAGCGGGCTCCTACGAGCAGTACTTC
d_gene: .; j_gene: TRBJ1-4; abundance: .; len: 15; v_gene: TRBV7-9; CDR3aa: CASSLGSATNEKLFF; CDR3nt: TGTGCCAGCAGCTTAGGGAGTGCAACTAATGAAAAACTGTTTTTT
d_gene: TRBD1; j_gene: TRBJ1-1; abundance: .; len: 13; v_gene: TRBV6-5; CDR3aa: CASKDRPNTEAFF; CDR3nt: TGTGCCAGCAAGGACAGGCCCAACACTGAAGCTTTCTTT
d_gene: .; j_gene: TRBJ2-5; abundance: .; len: 12; v_gene: TRBV5-6; CDR3aa: CASSSQGLSSHF; CDR3nt: TGTGCCAGCAGCTCTCAGGGCCTATCGTCGCACTTC
d_gene: .; j_gene: TRBJ1-2; abundance: .; len: 16; v_gene: TRBV4-1; CDR3aa: CASSPQAGGIRNGYTF; CDR3nt: TGCGCCAGCAGCCCACAAGCTGGGGGGATCCGCAATGGCTACACCTTC
d_gene: TRBD1; j_gene: TRBJ2-1; abundance: .; len: 14; v_gene: TRBV25-1; CDR3aa: CASSPGQGPNEQFF; CDR3nt: TGTGCCAGCAGTCCGGGACAGGGCCCCAATGAGCAGTTCTTC
d_gene: .; j_gene: TRBJ2-7; abundance: .; len: 13; v_gene: TRBV6-1; CDR3aa: CASSDAETYEQYF; CDR3nt: TGTGCCAGCAGTGATGCGGAAACCTACGAGCAGTACTTC